Presented here are 18 T cell receptor beta chains from one specimen sequenced in a study of beta chain features in type 1 diabetes. The isolated RNA, all of it, was reverse transcribed, so expressed TCRB transcripts were what got sequenced. The table came from immunoSEQ multiplex PCR; TCRdb's copy has only in-frame clones and leaves some out. The sample has hundreds of thousands of clones; around 30% are singletons. The source material was naive CD4+ T cells from blood. All receptors come from a man between 18 and 29 years old in good health.

As to this clone: The junction and the germline gene differ at one end; a read error may be behind it. This chain joins TRBV7-4 and TRBJ2-7; D not resolved. This CDR3 is 8 amino acids long. CDR1 is SGHVT, CDR2 SQSDAQ, per germline. The CDR3 DNA sequence: TGTGCCAGCAGCGTCACGAACTTC. This translates into CASSVTNF.

This clone was counted only a few times. This chain links TRBV10-3 with TRBJ2-5, with TRBD2 matching 11 bases. Germline CDR1 is ENHRY and CDR2 is SYGVKD. The J segment lost 0 bases and the V segment lost 6 bases, leaving 3 bases of the junction unmatched. This CDR3 has 15 amino acids. CDR3 sequence: CAIRSLAGDQETQYF. The CDR3, as DNA: TGTGCCATCAGATCACTAGCGGGAGACCAAGAGACCCAGTACTTC.

This clone was seen only a few times. The chain carries TRBV7-8 and TRBJ2-1; D is possibly TRBD1 (5 bases). The ends were cut back, 1 base at V and 10 bases at J, with 20 bases in the middle. The germline V gene encodes CDR1 SGHVS and CDR2 FQNEAQ. The CDR3 has 16 amino acids. CDR3 sequence reads: CASSLVRAIGAREQFF. CDR3 nucleotides: TGTGCCAGCAGCTTAGTTAGGGCCATAGGGGCGAGAGAGCAGTTCTTC.

V is TRBV6-1 and J is TRBJ2-6; D perhaps matches TRBD1 (5 bases). CDR1 MNHNS and CDR2 SASEGT come from the germline V gene. V was clipped by 9 bases and J by 4 bases, with 13 bases between them. This CDR3 is built from 14 residues. The CDR3 DNA sequence: TGTGCCAGTACCCAGGGATCCGGGGCCAACGTCCTGACTTTC. Amino acids: CASTQGSGANVLTF.

V and J are TRBV13 and TRBJ2-1, with 8 bases fitting TRBD2. With 4 bases clipped from V and 9 bases from J, the junction kept 14 bases outside the gene matches. The germline CDR1 and CDR2 sequences are PRHDT and FYEKMQ (reference sequence). The CDR3 runs to 16 residues. The CDR3 nucleotides read TGTGCCAGCAGCTGGGCTAGCGGGCCCCGGTTGGTTGAGCAGTTCTTC. Residues: CASSWASGPRLVEQFF.

In this sample, this clone turned up a few times. The chain has TRBV29-1 and TRBJ2-1; D possibly corresponds to TRBD1 (6 bases). CDR3 length: 16 residues. Germline lookup yields CDR1 SQVTM and CDR2 ANQGSEA. Trimming took 6 bases from V and 12 from J, leaving 30 bases between them. Written as DNA, the CDR3 is TGCAGCGTGAGTCCAGGGGTCCCCATCTGGAGTGGTGGGCAGTTCTTC. Residues: CSVSPGVPIWSGGQFF.

This clone appeared many times. The rearrangement uses TRBV29-1 and TRBJ2-7; the D is unclear. Germline CDR1 and CDR2: SQVTM and ANQGSEA. The CDR3 has 11 amino acids. V dropped 7 bases and J dropped 6 bases, with 13 bases sitting between them. Here the CDR3 DNA reads TGCAGCGCAACCTCGCGGAGCGAGCAGTACTTC. Translated: CSATSRSEQYF.

This clone occurred a few times. The rearrangement uses TRBV5-1 and TRBJ2-2; D might be TRBD1 (5 bases). This CDR3 has 16 amino acids. Trimming pared 4 bases from V and 0 bases from J, leaving 13 bases between. Germline loops: CDR1 SGHRS, CDR2 YFSETQ. CDR3 DNA sequence: TGCGCCAGCAGCCAGGGCCCATCGCCGAACACCGGGGAGCTGTTTTTT. This sequence encodes CASSQGPSPNTGELFF.

This clone was detected only a few times. The chain employs TRBV11-2 and TRBJ2-2; TRBD1 agrees at 7 bases. This CDR3 region has 15 residues. V lost 5 bases to trimming and J lost 4 bases; unmatched junction nucleotides: 7. The V gene's germline CDR1 is SGHAT and CDR2 FQNNGV. Here the CDR3 DNA reads TGTGCCAGCAGCACCCAACAGGGGATCACCGGGGAGCTGTTTTTT. The encoded protein is CASSTQQGITGELFF.

This clone was found a few times. The chain has TRBV5-1 and TRBJ2-7; 10 nucleotides agree with TRBD2. Germline V lookup: CDR1 SGHRS, CDR2 YFSETQ. Trimming cost V 3 bases and J 4 bases; bases outside gene matches: 4. CDR3 size: 14 residues. DNA for the CDR3: TGCGCCAGCAGCTGGACTAGCGGACCTTACGAGCAGTACTTC. Protein: CASSWTSGPYEQYF.

The gene calls are TRBV30 and TRBJ2-5, with D tentatively TRBD1 (6 bases). The CDR3 runs to 12 residues. Deletions cut 5 bases from V and 5 bases from J, with 12 bases between. The V gene's germline CDR1 is GTSNPN and CDR2 SVGIG (reference sequence). The CDR3 here is CAWAQGRETQYF. Here the CDR3 DNA reads TGTGCCTGGGCACAGGGAAGGGAGACCCAGTACTTC.

This chain links TRBV30 with TRBJ2-7; D gene uncertain. The CDR3 is 11 amino acids. V dropped 5 bases and J dropped 6 bases, with 11 bases sitting between them. CDR1 GTSNPN and CDR2 SVGIG come from the germline V gene (reference sequence). The CDR3 sequence: CAWGLGAEQYF. CDR3 DNA sequence: TGTGCCTGGGGTCTGGGTGCCGAGCAGTACTTC.

Comment on this clone: Other nucleotide sequences in the sample specify the same CDR3. The chain couples TRBV4-1 to TRBJ2-3; TRBD1 matches 7 bases. V was pared by 4 bases and J by 3 bases, with 4 bases of the junction left unmatched. Germline V CDR1 and CDR2: MGHRA, YSYEKL. CDR3 length: 14 residues. The CDR3 here is CASSPLQGTDTQYF. CDR3 coding DNA: TGCGCCAGCAGCCCCCTACAGGGGACAGATACGCAGTATTTT.

This clone has only a few counts. The chain couples TRBV30 to TRBJ2-7; 7 bases map to TRBD2. Per germline, CDR1 GTSNPN and CDR2 SVGIG (reference sequence). The CDR3 contains 15 residues. Germline trimming cut 1 base from V and 0 bases from J; bases unmatched to any gene: 6. CDR3 in amino acids: CAWSAGEGTSYEQYF. The CDR3 DNA sequence: TGTGCCTGGAGTGCGGGGGAGGGGACCTCCTACGAGCAGTACTTC.

The V gene is TRBV7-9, the J gene TRBJ1-4; 9 bases map to TRBD1. The CDR3 sequence is 14 residues long. V shed 4 bases and J 6 bases; nucleotides not matched to a gene: 3. Germline loops: CDR1 SEHNR, CDR2 FQNEAQ (reference sequence). Written as DNA, the CDR3 is TGTGCCAGCAGCTGGGGACAGGGATATGAAAAACTGTTTTTT. Its protein is CASSWGQGYEKLFF.

This clone was found a few times. CDR3 nucleotide sequence: TGTGCCAGCAGCCTAACGATGAATGAGCAGTTCTTC. Its protein product is CASSLTMNEQFF. This chain joins TRBV9 and TRBJ2-1; D is ambiguous. Trimming left V 4 bases short and J 7 bases short, with 9 bases between. The V gene's germline CDR1 is SGDLS and CDR2 YYNGEE. The CDR3 length is 12 residues.

The table lists this clone with a few counts. The rearrangement joins TRBV10-3 to TRBJ2-6, with TRBD1 matching 7 bases. After removal of 6 bases from V and 1 base from J, the junction contained 9 bases not matched to a gene. CDR3 size: 17 residues. The V gene's germline CDR1 is ENHRY and CDR2 SYGVKD. The CDR3 is CAISRQGDGSGANVLTF. Here the CDR3 DNA reads TGTGCCATCAGCAGACAGGGTGATGGGTCTGGGGCCAACGTCCTGACTTTC.

The V and J genes are TRBV11-2 and TRBJ2-1; D remains unclear. This CDR3 is built from 13 residues. V lost 0 bases, J lost 6 bases, and 6 bases lay in between. The germline V gene encodes CDR1 SGHAT and CDR2 FQNNGV. The DNA for the CDR3 is TGTGCCAGCAGCTTAGAAAGGGCCAATGAGCAGTTCTTC. It translates to CASSLERANEQFF. The whole variable domain, filled in from reference TRBV11-2 and TRBJ2-1, reads EAGVAQSPRYKIIEKRQSVAFWCNPISGHATLYWYQQILGQGPKLLIQFQNNGVVDDSQLPKDRFSAERLKGVDSTLKIQPAKLEDSAVYLCASSLERANEQFFGPGTRLTVL.